The entry below describes one T cell receptor beta chain. Its antigen has not been determined. No much larger clonotype is one base removed from it; base qualities were not supplied. The instrument given in TCRdb is Illumina HiSeq 1500. Starting from the raw public reads, TCRdb applied fastp trimming at Q25, assembled clones with MiXCR and retained in-frame beta chains. All rows with the same CDR3 protein become a single entry with the most common DNA and genes. The sample has some 270,000 distinct CDR3 sequences on record, over 15% of them singletons. Less than 50% of the sample is taken by the ten largest. The data are from a study of T cell repertoires in cytomegalovirus infection (dated by TCRdb to between 2018 and 2021). Concerning the study at large: Donor HLA type was relevant to the analysis, because carriage of CMV infection together with the matching HLA type was indicated by public TCR beta signatures. General findings and caveats noted by the study authors: In the ex vivo response, HLA-C-restricted CMV-specific TCR beta clonotypes were dominant, and in two of eight donors the single most frequent clonotype came from this HLA-C-restricted group. Carriers of CMV infection plus the relevant HLA type were discriminated by the cumulative frequency of public TCR beta family members in the study cohort and in an independent approximately 340-donor cohort.

Sequences SGHKS (CDR1) and YYEKEE (CDR2) are obtained from the germline V gene (reference sequence). The CDR3 measures 17 amino acids from cysteine to phenylalanine. The retained sequence is limited to the CDR3, 51 bases, with the frame set at the first base. V lost 1 base and J lost 0 bases; the stretch between them is 13 bases long. The V and J segments used are TRBV5-5 and TRBJ1-4; the D segment cannot be called with confidence. This TCR was sampled from a human donor in good health (CMV status not recorded). Some clones in this sample may be carry-over from other donors' samples. The sequencing input was CD8+ T cells from PBMCs. CDR3 protein: CASSLQIPLATNEKLFF. In nucleotides, the sequence is TGTGCCAGCAGCTTGCAGATACCCCTTGCAACTAATGAAAAACTGTTTTTT. When the CDR3 is completed using the reference TRBV5-5 and TRBJ1-4 genes on either side, the full variable domain is DAGVTQSPTHLIKTRGQQVTLRCSPISGHKSVSWYQQVLGQGPQFIFQYYEKEERGRGNFPDRFSARQFPNYSSELNVNALLLGDSALYLCASSLQIPLATNEKLFFGSGTQLSVL.